This T cell receptor (beta chain) was observed in a study of cytomegalovirus exposure and HLA in healthy donors (TCRdb year 2017). With regard to the full study: According to a later analysis, the roughly 120 validation repertoires were produced on the same platform as the 700 or so repertoires of the first cohort. The study was designed to test whether signatures of past pathogen exposure could be identified by cataloging public T cell receptors. Besides the first cohort of hundreds of subjects, a separate validation cohort made up of around 120 different subjects was used. To predict cytomegalovirus infection status, the study combined high-throughput TCR immunosequencing, statistical association of individual TCRs with disease status, and machine learning. What the research found in general, with its limitations: The study gave a list of under 200 TCR beta chains associated with cytomegalovirus. A few of the identified cytomegalovirus-associated TCR beta chains were confirmed in vitro to be specific for cytomegalovirus antigens. The classifier was reported to diagnose cytomegalovirus status with high specificity and sensitivity in both the original cohort and the validation cohort. While some public TCRs were present in many individuals, most TCR sequences turned up only very rarely across donors. In a later analysis, TCRs clustered in the first cohort were found to also tend to co-occur in the 130 or so validation repertoires, with 85% to 95% of cluster scores above 0. The validation cohort had no HLA typing available for a later analysis, so co-occurrence within that cohort was assessed over all 120 or so repertoires. The authors suggested that the approach could potentially be extended to other disease states and immunological phenotypes.

The donors belonged to the validation cohort of over a hundred subjects, which was separate from the roughly 670-subject first cohort. Library creation used the immunoSEQ multiplex PCR assay. For the original study's pipeline: To diagnose cytomegalovirus status from the catalog of TCR beta chain sequences, a statistical classification framework was built. TCRdb's version of the immuneACCESS table is confined to in-frame rearrangements and falls short of the full clone set. An unresolved V gene accounts for under half of the shortfall where checked; the remainder is of unknown origin. V and J calls and clone size are those listed in that table; D and trimming were worked out from the DNA. The sample table lists some 310,000 clones, roughly 86% of them with a count of one. The ten most abundant clones make up approximately 0.96% of the sample. Inclusive of the bounding cysteine and phenylalanine, the CDR3 is 16 residues long. Only the CDR3 DNA stays, 48 bases, in frame from base 1. At the junction V is shortened by 3 bases and J by 4 bases; bases outside the gene matches: 2. The germline V gene (reference sequence) provides CDR1 MNHEY and CDR2 SMNVEV.

As concerns this clone: This receptor's antigen is unknown. No base quality values were provided; no much bigger clone lies one nucleotide off.

The rearranged chain carries TRBV27 and TRBJ2-1, and 14 junction bases match TRBD2. The origin of this receptor is a man aged 25 to 40 in good health and CMV-seronegative. The sequenced sample consisted of PBMCs. The CDR3 region: CASSFGLAGGYNEQFF. The bases read TGTGCCAGCAGTTTCGGACTAGCGGGGGGATACAATGAGCAGTTCTTC.